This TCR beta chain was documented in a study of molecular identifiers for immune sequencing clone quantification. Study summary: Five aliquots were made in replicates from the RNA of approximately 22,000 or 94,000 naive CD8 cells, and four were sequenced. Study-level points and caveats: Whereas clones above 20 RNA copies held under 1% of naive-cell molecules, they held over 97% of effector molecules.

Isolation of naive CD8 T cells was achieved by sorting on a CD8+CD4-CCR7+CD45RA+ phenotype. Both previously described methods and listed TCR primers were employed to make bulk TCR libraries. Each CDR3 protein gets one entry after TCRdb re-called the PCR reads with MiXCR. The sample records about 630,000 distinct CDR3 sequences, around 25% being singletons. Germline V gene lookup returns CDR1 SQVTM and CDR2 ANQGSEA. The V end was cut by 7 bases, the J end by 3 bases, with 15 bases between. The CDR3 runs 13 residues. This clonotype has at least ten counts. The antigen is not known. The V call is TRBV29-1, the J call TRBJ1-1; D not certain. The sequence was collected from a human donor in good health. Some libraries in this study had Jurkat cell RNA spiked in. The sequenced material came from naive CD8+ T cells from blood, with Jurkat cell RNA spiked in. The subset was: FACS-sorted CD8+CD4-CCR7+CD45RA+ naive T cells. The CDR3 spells CSAAGLADTEAFF. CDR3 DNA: TGCAGCGCTGCGGGCCTCGCGGACACTGAAGCTTTCTTT.